A selection of T cell receptor beta chains follows, all from one sample in a study of tumor-infiltrating lymphocytes in primary liver carcinoma. Using its own MiXCR run on the multiplex PCR reads, TCRdb lists one record per CDR3 protein. This sample has hundreds of thousands of distinct CDR3 sequences, with nearly 60% found just once. Input material: peripheral blood. The origin of the receptors is a woman aged 25 to 39 with primary liver carcinoma and hepatitis B virus infection. Each CDR3 is given with its conserved first and last residue. The D gene is left open where the match is weak. Size tells how often a clone was seen (once, few, many) or the class of an expanded clone, and some rows leave it out.

TRBV6-2/TRBV6-3	TRBD2	TRBJ2-5	few	TGTGCCAGCAGCTCCGGGACTAGCGGGCTGGGGCAAGAGACCCAGTACTTC	CASSSGTSGLGQETQYF
TRBV6-1	TRBD2	TRBJ2-7	-	TGTGCCACCACTAGCGGGATAATCCCGTACTTC	CATTSGIIPYF
TRBV4-1	TRBD1	TRBJ2-1	few	TGCGCCAGCAGCCAAGATGATTGGGCAGGGGGTAGAAATTTGGAGTTCTTC	CASSQDDWAGGRNLEFF
TRBV6-1	TRBD1	TRBJ1-4	-	TGTGCCAGCACCTTGGACAGGGGGCTCCGTAGTGAAAAACTGTTTTTT	CASTLDRGLRSEKLFF
TRBV7-9	TRBD2	TRBJ2-3	-	TGTGCCAGCAGCTTACTTAGCTGGCGGGAGGGCCTAGATACGCAGTATTTT	CASSLLSWREGLDTQYF
TRBV4-3	TRBD1	TRBJ1-3	few	TGCGCCAGCAGCCACGGGACAGGGGCGGGAAACACCATATATTTT	CASSHGTGAGNTIYF
TRBV6-1	-	TRBJ2-7	-	TGTGCCAGCAGTGAATCAGGGAGCTGCGAGCAGTACTTC	CASSESGSCEQYF
TRBV10-2	-	TRBJ1-2	-	TGCGCCAGCACCTCGACAGGCACTAACTATGGCTACACCTTC	CASTSTGTNYGYTF
TRBV5-1	-	TRBJ2-1	-	TGCGCCAGCGGCCCGAGACCGGGGCCTAGCTCCTACAATGAGCAGTTCTTC	CASGPRPGPSSYNEQFF
TRBV29-1	TRBD1	TRBJ2-7	-	TGCAGCGTCATGGACAGGGCCTCCTCCTACAAGCAGTGCTTC	CSVMDRASSYKQCF
TRBV5-6	-	TRBJ2-5	-	TGTGCCAGCAGCCGACCCCAAGAGACCCAGTACTTC	CASSRPQETQYF
TRBV7-8	-	TRBJ2-7	-	TGTGCCAGCAGCTTAGCTAGAGGGCGCGAGCAGTACTTC	CASSLARGREQYF
TRBV4-3	-	TRBJ1-1	-	TGCGCCAGCAGCCAAGATGTGGTGAACACTGAAGCTTTCTTT	CASSQDVVNTEAFF
TRBV11-2	TRBD2	TRBJ2-3	-	TGTGCCAGCAGCTTAACAAGCGGGAGGGTCGCCCCCCTCGCGCAGTATTTT	CASSLTSGRVAPLAQYF
TRBV7-8	-	TRBJ2-1	-	TGTGCCAGCAGCTTAGAAGGCGGTCGGCGTTACAATGAGCAGTTCTTC	CASSLEGGRRYNEQFF
TRBV6-1	-	TRBJ2-4	-	TGTGCCAGCAGTGGGAGGGAGCGAATAGGAGCCAAAAACATTCAGTACTTC	CASSGRERIGAKNIQYF
TRBV4-3	-	TRBJ2-7	-	TGCGCCAGCAGCCAACAGAGAGGGGGGCACTACGAGCAGTACTTC	CASSQQRGGHYEQYF
TRBV7-9	TRBD1	TRBJ2-7	-	TGTGCCAGCTGCGCATCGGGACAGAACGAGCAGTACTTC	CASCASGQNEQYF
TRBV11-2	TRBD2	TRBJ2-2	many	TGTGCCAGCAGCCCCGTCCCCGGACTAGGGTGGGCCGGGGAGCTGTTTTTT	CASSPVPGLGWAGELFF
TRBV7-9	TRBD2	TRBJ2-1	-	TGTGTCAGCAGCTTAGTGGTTAGCGGGGACATTGAGCAGTTCTTC	CVSSLVVSGDIEQFF
TRBV11-2	-	TRBJ1-1	many	TGTGCCAGCAGCCCCCGTGGGGGAATGAACACTGAAGCTTTCTTT	CASSPRGGMNTEAFF
TRBV5-6	-	TRBJ1-5	few	TGTGCCAGCAGCTTGGGAGGAGGGTTCAGCAATCAGCCCCAGCATTTT	CASSLGGGFSNQPQHF
TRBV4-1	-	TRBJ1-6	many	TGCGCCAGCAGCGGGAGGGGGGGATTTGCGACACCCCTCCACTTT	CASSGRGGFATPLHF
TRBV29-1	-	TRBJ2-5	-	TGCAGCGTTGAAGATCCTCAGGGTTTCCACATTCACTACTTC	CSVEDPQGFHIHYF
TRBV2	TRBD2	TRBJ2-3	-	TGTGCCAGCAGTTCCTTCCTAGCGGGAGAGGCAGATACGCGGTATTTT	CASSSFLAGEADTRYF
TRBV4-1	-	TRBJ2-3	-	TGCGCCAGCAGCCAAGTGAGACAGCCCACAGATACGCAGTATTTT	CASSQVRQPTDTQYF
TRBV4-1	-	TRBJ2-7	-	TGCGCCAGCAGCCAAGTAGGTCAGGGAACCTACGAGCAGTACTTC	CASSQVGQGTYEQYF
TRBV6-5	-	TRBJ2-4	-	TGTGTCAGCAGTTACTACGCCCCCCCTGGGGACATTCAGTACTTC	CVSSYYAPPGDIQYF
TRBV6-6	-	TRBJ2-1	many	TGTGCCAGCAGCGGCATCGGAGAGCAGTTCTTC	CASSGIGEQFF
TRBV11-2	-	TRBJ2-2	-	TGTGCCAGCAGCTTATCCCCGGGTCGGATCCTCTCGAACACCGGGGAGCTGTTTTTT	CASSLSPGRILSNTGELFF
TRBV12-3/TRBV12-4	-	TRBJ2-1	-	TGTGCCAGCAGTTTCCTTGGCCAGCTGGCCGGGGGGCTAAATGAGCAGTTCTTC	CASSFLGQLAGGLNEQFF
TRBV28	TRBD2	TRBJ2-7	-	TGTGCCAGCAGTTTGCCCGGGACTAGCGTACTCTACGAGCAGTACTTC	CASSLPGTSVLYEQYF
TRBV6-6	-	TRBJ1-6	-	TGTGCCAGCGGTTCAACAGGGATTTCACCCCTCCACTTT	CASGSTGISPLHF
TRBV7-9	-	TRBJ1-2	-	TGTGCCAGCAGCCACTCCGACAGTCCTAGCTATGGCTACACCTTC	CASSHSDSPSYGYTF
TRBV7-8	-	TRBJ2-1	-	TGTGCCAGCAGCTTATATCCAAGCGGGCAGTTCTTC	CASSLYPSGQFF
TRBV19	-	TRBJ1-5	-	TGTGCCAGTGGACCGACGGATCTGAGCAATCAGCCCCAGCATTTT	CASGPTDLSNQPQHF
TRBV5-3	-	TRBJ2-1	-	TGTGCCAGCTCAACTAGCTACAATGAGCAGTTCTTC	CASSTSYNEQFF
TRBV28	-	TRBJ2-7	once	TGTGCCAGCAGTACTAGGAACGAGCAGTACTTC	CASSTRNEQYF
TRBV11-2	-	TRBJ2-1	-	TGTGCCAGCAGCTTACAGTCTAGTCGGGGCTCCTACAATGAGCAGTTCTTC	CASSLQSSRGSYNEQFF
TRBV6-6	TRBD1	TRBJ1-6	-	TGTGCCAGCACACAGGGGAGATCACCCCTCCACTTT	CASTQGRSPLHF
TRBV10-2	-	TRBJ2-2	few	TGCGCCAGCATACCGGGGTCCCAACTAAACACCGGGGAGCTGTTTTTT	CASIPGSQLNTGELFF
TRBV28	-	TRBJ1-5	few	TGTGCCAGCAGTTTAAGTATCAATCAGCCCCAGCATTTT	CASSLSINQPQHF
TRBV6-2/TRBV6-3	TRBD1	TRBJ1-5	many	TGTGCCAGCAACCGACAGGGCTATCAGCCCCAGCATTTT	CASNRQGYQPQHF
TRBV24-1	-	TRBJ2-5	-	TGTGCCACCGGGCAAACGGGTCAAGAGACCCAGTACTTC	CATGQTGQETQYF
TRBV30	-	TRBJ1-4	-	TGTGCCTGGAGGAGACAGAATTTAAATGAAAAACTGTTTTTT	CAWRRQNLNEKLFF
TRBV4-1	TRBD1	TRBJ1-6	-	TGCACCAGCAACTACGAGGGACAGGGTAAATCACCCCTCCACTTT	CTSNYEGQGKSPLHF
TRBV12-3/TRBV12-4	-	TRBJ2-2	-	TGTGCCAGCAGAGAACCTAGCGTTACGAACACCGGGGAGCTGTTTTTT	CASREPSVTNTGELFF
TRBV12-3/TRBV12-4	-	TRBJ2-2	few	TGTGCCAGCAATCCCGACTCAAACACCGGGGAGCTGTTTTTT	CASNPDSNTGELFF
TRBV4-2	TRBD2	TRBJ2-3	-	TGTGCCAGCAGCCCCGCCGGGGGGGGCATCACAGATATGCAGTACTTT	CASSPAGGGITDMQYF
TRBV12-3/TRBV12-4	-	TRBJ2-3	many	TGTGCCAGCACCTCTGGCGGTGGCACAGATACGCAGTATTTT	CASTSGGGTDTQYF
TRBV11-3	-	TRBJ2-1	many	TGTGCCAGCGGCGTGTTCTACAATGAGCAGTTCTTC	CASGVFYNEQFF
TRBV4-1	-	TRBJ2-1	-	TGCGCCAGCAGCCAACAAGGGTGGTTGGGCAATGAGCAGTTCTTC	CASSQQGWLGNEQFF
TRBV10-3	-	TRBJ2-7	few	TGTGCCAGCTCGCTCCCTGGGGGGCGGGAGCAGTACTTC	CASSLPGGREQYF
TRBV29-1	-	TRBJ1-1	many	TGCAGCGCACTTCTCTATTACAGCACTGAAGCTTTCTTT	CSALLYYSTEAFF